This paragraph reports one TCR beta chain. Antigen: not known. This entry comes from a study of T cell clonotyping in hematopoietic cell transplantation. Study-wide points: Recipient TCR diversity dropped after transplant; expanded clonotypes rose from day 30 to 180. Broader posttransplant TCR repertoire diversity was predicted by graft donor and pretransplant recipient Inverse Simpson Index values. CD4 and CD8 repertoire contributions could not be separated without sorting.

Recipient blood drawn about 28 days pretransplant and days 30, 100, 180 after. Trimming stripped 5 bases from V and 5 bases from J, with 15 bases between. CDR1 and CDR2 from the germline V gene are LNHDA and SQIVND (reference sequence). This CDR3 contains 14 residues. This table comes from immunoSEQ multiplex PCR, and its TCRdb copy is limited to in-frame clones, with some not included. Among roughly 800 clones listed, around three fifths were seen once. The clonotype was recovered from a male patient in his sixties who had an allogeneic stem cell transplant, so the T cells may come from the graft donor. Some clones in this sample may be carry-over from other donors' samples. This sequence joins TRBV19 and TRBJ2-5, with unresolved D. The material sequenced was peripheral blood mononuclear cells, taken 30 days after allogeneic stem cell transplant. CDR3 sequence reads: CASSPPGRRETQYF. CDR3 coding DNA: TGTGCCAGTAGTCCCCCCGGGCGGCGGGAGACCCAGTACTTC.